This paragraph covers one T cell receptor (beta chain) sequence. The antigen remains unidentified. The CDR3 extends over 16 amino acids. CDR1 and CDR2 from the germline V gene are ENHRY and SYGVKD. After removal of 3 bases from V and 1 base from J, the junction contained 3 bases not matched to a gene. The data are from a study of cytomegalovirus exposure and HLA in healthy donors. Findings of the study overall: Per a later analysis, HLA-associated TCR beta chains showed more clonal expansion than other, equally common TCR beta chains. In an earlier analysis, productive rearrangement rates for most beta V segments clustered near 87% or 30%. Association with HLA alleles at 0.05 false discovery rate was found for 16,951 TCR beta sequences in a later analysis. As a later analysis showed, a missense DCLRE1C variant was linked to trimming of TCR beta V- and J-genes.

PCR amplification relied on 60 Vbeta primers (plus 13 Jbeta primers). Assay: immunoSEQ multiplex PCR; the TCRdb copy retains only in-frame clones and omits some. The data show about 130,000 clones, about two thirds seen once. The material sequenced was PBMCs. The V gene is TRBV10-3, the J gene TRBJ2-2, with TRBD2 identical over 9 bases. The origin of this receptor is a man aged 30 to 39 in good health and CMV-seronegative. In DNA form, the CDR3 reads TGTGCCATCAGTGAAGGAGCGGGGGGGAACACCGGGGAGCTGTTTTTT. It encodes CAISEGAGGNTGELFF.